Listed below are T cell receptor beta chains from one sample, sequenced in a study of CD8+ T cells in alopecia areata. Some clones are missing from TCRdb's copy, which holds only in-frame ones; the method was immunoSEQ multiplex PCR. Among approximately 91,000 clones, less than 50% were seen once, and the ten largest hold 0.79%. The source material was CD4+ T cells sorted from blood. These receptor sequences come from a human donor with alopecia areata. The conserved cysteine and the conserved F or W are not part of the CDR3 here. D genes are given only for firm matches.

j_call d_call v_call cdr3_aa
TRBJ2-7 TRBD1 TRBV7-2 ASSLEKGQGMRSYEQY
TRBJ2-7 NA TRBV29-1 SVAGNYEQY
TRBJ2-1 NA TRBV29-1 SAGRFDEQF
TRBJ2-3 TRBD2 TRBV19 ASSISGAGVADTQY
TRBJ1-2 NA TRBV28 AIPTRGERYGYT
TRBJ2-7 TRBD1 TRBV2 ASSMGPGQGSYEQY
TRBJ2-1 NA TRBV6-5 ASSHRGTHYNEQF
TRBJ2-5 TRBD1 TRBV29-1 SVLDRGETQY
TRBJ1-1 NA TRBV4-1 ASSQDRGRGKAF
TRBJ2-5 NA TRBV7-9 ASSLELAQETQY
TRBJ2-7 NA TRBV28 ASRPHRDLSYEQY
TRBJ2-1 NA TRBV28 ASSSTRTGEQF
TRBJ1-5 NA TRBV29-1 SVTASGFNQPQH
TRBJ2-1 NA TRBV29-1 SGFGGGFLWNEQF
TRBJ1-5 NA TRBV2 ASTPDSGPQPQH
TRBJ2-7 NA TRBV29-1 STRPIDSGEQY
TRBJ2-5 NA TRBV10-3 AISKVGTLGETQY
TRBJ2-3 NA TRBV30 AWTRLLSTDTQY
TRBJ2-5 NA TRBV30 AWSGGGRRETQY
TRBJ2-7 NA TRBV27 ASRTTGTEQY
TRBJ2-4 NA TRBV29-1 SVEGQGVDIQY
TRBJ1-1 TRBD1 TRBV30 AWTVLDRTNTEAF
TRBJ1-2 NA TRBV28 ASSSGTDLYGYT
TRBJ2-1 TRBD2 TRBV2 ASRGLAVGMLQF
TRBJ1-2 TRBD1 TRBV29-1 SVQTGGYGYGYT
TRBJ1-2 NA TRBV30 AWGRQEGAGYT
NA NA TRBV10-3 AINNRDEQY
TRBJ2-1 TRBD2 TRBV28 ASNSGGTFGWF
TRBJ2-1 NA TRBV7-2 ASSPLGAGGGNEQF
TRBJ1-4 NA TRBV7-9 ASSEQVEKLF
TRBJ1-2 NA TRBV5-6 ASAVGRPNYGYT
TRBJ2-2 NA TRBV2 ASGPSAATGELF
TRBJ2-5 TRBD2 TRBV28 ASSLPIAGLTQETQY
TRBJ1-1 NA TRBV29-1 SGIQMRPEAF
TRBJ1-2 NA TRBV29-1 SVESLKGYT
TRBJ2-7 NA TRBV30 ACEEASAYEQY
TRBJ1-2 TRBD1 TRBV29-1 SAGGLSGYT
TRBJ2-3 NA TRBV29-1 SVEQGKGADTQY
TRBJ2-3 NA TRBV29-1 SVEGGASGITDTQY
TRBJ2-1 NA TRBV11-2 ASSSNRGHGEQF
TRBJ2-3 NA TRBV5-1 ASSLGEARIVGHTQY
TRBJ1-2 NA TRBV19 ASSIGSLGYGYT